This TCR beta chain derives from a study of T cell clones after liver transplantation. Overall study context: TCRbeta sequencing after a pre-transplant mixed lymphocyte reaction identified graft-donor-reactive clones, later tracked in post-transplant blood. Study-wide results and caveats: Rather than being deleted, graft donor-reactive T cells may have moved into the graft.

The CDR3 contains 17 residues. CDR1 SGHAT and CDR2 FQNNGV come from the germline V gene. Trimming at V came to 0 bases and at J to 7 bases, leaving 10 bases not matched to a gene. The assay was immunoSEQ multiplex PCR, and TCRdb's table has in-frame clones only and misses some. Among about 71,000 clones listed, around 80% were seen once. As for this clone: What it binds is unknown.

The sequence was collected from a human patient who received a liver transplant. The T cells may partly be graft donor cells. The sample was CD4+ T cells from blood, taken 12 months after liver transplant. The chain uses TRBV11-2 and TRBJ2-1, with 9 nucleotides matching TRBD1. CDR3 bases: TGTGCCAGCAGCTTAGATCGTGACAGGGGGAGGGTGAATGAGCAGTTCTTC. It translates to CASSLDRDRGRVNEQFF. The variable domain in full, completed from reference TRBV11-2 and TRBJ2-1, reads EAGVAQSPRYKIIEKRQSVAFWCNPISGHATLYWYQQILGQGPKLLIQFQNNGVVDDSQLPKDRFSAERLKGVDSTLKIQPAKLEDSAVYLCASSLDRDRGRVNEQFFGPGTRLTVL.